The 3 T cell receptor beta chains in this list originate from one sample, sequenced in a study of cytomegalovirus exposure and HLA in healthy donors (dated by TCRdb to 2016 to 2017). The method was the immunoSEQ multiplex PCR assay. The multiplex PCR relied on a mix of 60 forward primers for TCR Vbeta segments and 13 reverse primers for TCR Jbeta segments. Sourced from immuneACCESS, this table was stored by TCRdb with only in-frame sequences that have V and J called. A share of the clones is absent; for the studies checked, an unresolved V gene accounts for under half, and the remainder has no known explanation. A total of some 77,000 clones appear in this sample, approximately 80% of them only once. The leading ten clones occupy 20% to 30% of the sample. The sample comprised PBMCs. Every receptor here comes from a woman aged 45-65 years in good health and CMV-seropositive.

The chain recombines TRBV5-1 with TRBJ2-1, with TRBD2 matching 12 bases. This CDR3 is 16 amino acids long. Germline assignment: CDR1 SGHRS and CDR2 YFSETQ. Trimming at V came to 1 base and at J to 9 bases, leaving 8 bases not matched to a gene. CDR3 sequence (DNA): TGCGCCAGCAGCTTGTCTCTAGCGGGAGGGCAAAGTGAGCAGTTCTTC. Translating gives CASSLSLAGGQSEQFF.

The chain links TRBV4-1 to TRBJ1-1, with D unresolved. The V end lost 0 bases, the J end lost 0 bases, and 8 bases lay between the germline ends. Germline V CDR1 and CDR2: MGHRA, YSYEKL. The CDR3 extends over 15 amino acids. The CDR3 DNA is TGCGCCAGCAGCCAAGATGGCATGGTGAACACTGAAGCTTTCTTT. Protein: CASSQDGMVNTEAFF.

The chain employs TRBV7-8 and TRBJ2-1, with a weak D call TRBD2 (5 bases). The CDR3 covers 16 residues. The V gene's germline CDR1 is SGHVS and CDR2 FQNEAQ. V lost 0 bases and J lost 0, with 9 bases in between. CDR3 sequence reads: CASSLARLASYNEQFF. DNA for the CDR3: TGTGCCAGCAGCTTAGCGCGTCTAGCCTCCTACAATGAGCAGTTCTTC.